The 5 T cell receptor beta chains in this list originate from one sample, sequenced in a study of OX40 agonist ivuxolimab in advanced cancers. Libraries were prepared by immunoSEQ multiplex PCR; TCRdb keeps only in-frame clonotypes and omits some of them. The sample has tens of thousands of clones; about 74% are singletons. Sample: CD4+ or CD8+ T cells sorted from blood, taken in a trial of the OX40 agonist ivuxolimab. These receptors were collected from an adult with an advanced solid tumor such as melanoma, head and neck, liver or kidney cancer.

The chain recombines TRBV28 with TRBJ1-2; TRBD1 might be the D (6 bases). In germline, CDR1 is MDHEN, CDR2 SYDVKM. With 5 bases removed from V and 4 bases from J, the gap between germline ends came to 14 bases. The CDR3 length is 14 residues. As DNA, the CDR3 is TGTGCCAGCAGTATGAGCAGGGGAGCCTATGGCTACACCTTC. Its translation: CASSMSRGAYGYTF.

As for this clone: Germline and junction disagree at one end, which may indicate a read error. The genes are TRBV27 and TRBJ1-4; perhaps TRBD1 as D (6 bases). Looked up from germline, CDR1 is MNHEY and CDR2 is SMNVEV (reference sequence). This CDR3 spans 14 amino acids. The DNA of the CDR3 is TGTACCAGCAGCTCGACAGGTGGAAATGAAAAACTGTTTTTT. Amino acid sequence: CTSSSTGGNEKLFF.

V gene TRBV7-3 combines with J gene TRBJ2-3; D is perhaps TRBD1 or TRBD2 (5 bases each). The CDR3 loop spans 17 amino acids. Germline V gives CDR1 SGHTA, CDR2 FQGTGA. V was pared by 2 bases and J by 4 bases, with 19 bases between. This chain's CDR3 is CASSLRGRVGVPDTQYF. The CDR3 nucleotides read TGTGCCAGCAGCTTACGGGGCCGAGTGGGAGTCCCAGATACGCAGTATTTT.

The V and J genes are TRBV5-4 and TRBJ2-1; D remains ambiguous. V was shortened by 0 bases and J by 1 base, with 11 bases between the two germline ends. The CDR3 is 16 residues long. From germline, CDR1 is SGHNT and CDR2 YYREEE (reference sequence). The CDR3 sequence is CASSLGSRASYNEQFF. DNA of the CDR3: TGTGCCAGCAGCTTGGGCAGCCGAGCATCCTACAATGAGCAGTTCTTC.

CDR3 amino acids: CASRPGPLEQYF. In nucleotides, the CDR3 is TGTGCCAGCAGACCGGGACCTCTCGAGCAGTACTTC. V and J are TRBV6-6 and TRBJ2-7, with D possibly called TRBD1 or TRBD2 (5 bases each). The V end lost 6 bases, the J end lost 6 bases, and 12 bases lay between the germline ends. CDR3 size: 12 residues. Looked up from germline, CDR1 is MNHNY and CDR2 is SVGAGI (reference sequence).